This entry is about one T cell receptor (beta chain). The entry originates in a study of blood T cell repertoires in COVID-19. The CDR3 covers 14 residues. V was clipped by 4 bases and J by 0 bases; unmatched bases: 4. The germline CDR1 and CDR2 sequences are SGDLS and YYNGEE. Original processing notes: Amplification with reference gene primers provided the estimates of nucleated cell counts. The assay was immunoSEQ multiplex PCR, and TCRdb's table has in-frame clones only and misses some. D and trimming were read from the DNA, whereas the V and J calls and clone size are those reported in that table. In the table there are under 150,000 clones, about 88% of which are singletons.

The material sequenced was peripheral blood. The source of this sequence is a woman aged 80 or over with acute or convalescent COVID-19. The gene calls are TRBV9 and TRBJ2-7; 7 bases fit TRBD1. The CDR3 DNA reads TGTGCCAGCAGCTCGGGACAGCCCTCCTACGAGCAGTACTTC. As protein: CASSSGQPSYEQYF. The full variable domain, completed using reference TRBV9 and TRBJ2-7, is DSGVTQTPKHLITATGQRVTLRCSPRSGDLSVYWYQQSLDQGLQFLIQYYNGEERAKGNILERFSAQQFPDLHSELNLSSLELGDSALYFCASSSGQPSYEQYFGPGTRLTVT.